Listed below are T cell receptor beta chains from one sample, sequenced in a study of cytomegalovirus exposure and HLA in healthy donors. The table came from immunoSEQ multiplex PCR; TCRdb's copy has only in-frame clones and leaves some out. The top ten hold about 1.4% of the sample, which has about 160,000 clones, roughly 73% seen once. The sequencing input was PBMCs. The receptors come from a woman between 25 and 40 years old in good health and CMV-seronegative. CDR3s include the opening cysteine and the closing phenylalanine or tryptophan. The D gene is left open where the match is weak. Expanded clones are given a class, and other clones once, few, many or no size at all.

V gene	D gene	J gene	clone size	CDR3 protein	CDR3 DNA
TRBV7-3	TRBD2	TRBJ2-2	few	CASSLTGTMNTGELFF	TGTGCCAGCAGCTTAACTGGGACTATGAACACCGGGGAGCTGTTTTTT
TRBV27	-	TRBJ2-1	-	CASSLSNRVNEQFF	TGTGCCAGCAGTTTATCGAACAGGGTGAATGAGCAGTTCTTC
TRBV4-1	-	TRBJ2-7	-	CASSQTRGDEQYF	TGCGCCAGCAGCCAGACCAGGGGCGACGAGCAGTACTTC
TRBV6-5	TRBD2	TRBJ2-1	-	CASSYRTSGMEQFF	TGTGCCAGCAGTTACCGGACTAGCGGGATGGAGCAGTTCTTC
TRBV27	TRBD1	TRBJ2-5	few	CANTLTTGGDQETQYF	TGTGCCAATACCTTGACCACAGGGGGCGATCAAGAGACCCAGTACTTC
TRBV5-1	TRBD2	TRBJ2-3	-	CASSLVRGDRTDTQYF	TGCGCCAGCAGCTTGGTTCGGGGGGACCGCACAGATACGCAGTATTTT
TRBV30	-	TRBJ2-1	few	CAWTDRSGGYNEQFF	TGTGCCTGGACCGACCGTAGCGGAGGTTACAATGAGCAGTTCTTC
TRBV29-1	TRBD2	TRBJ2-5	-	CSVDVAGQETQYF	TGCAGCGTTGATGTAGCGGGACAAGAGACCCAGTACTTC
TRBV28	-	TRBJ1-4	-	CAGGRAGDEKLFF	TGTGCCGGAGGCCGGGCAGGGGATGAAAAACTGTTTTTT
TRBV5-6	-	TRBJ1-2	-	CASSLGEDIIRMGYTF	TGTGCCAGCAGCTTGGGGGAGGACATCATCCGGATGGGCTACACCTTC
TRBV1	-	TRBJ2-3	-	CTSSPGLAGATSTPDTQYF	TGCACCAGCAGCCCGGGGCTAGCGGGGGCCACGTCAACCCCAGATACGCAGTATTTT
TRBV6-6	-	TRBJ1-2	few	CASRDITGYGYTF	TGTGCCAGCAGGGATATTACAGGATATGGCTACACCTTC
TRBV9	TRBD2	TRBJ2-2	-	CASSARLAGGNTGELFF	TGTGCCAGCAGCGCTCGACTAGCGGGGGGTAACACCGGGGAGCTGTTTTTT
TRBV5-1	-	TRBJ2-1	-	CASSPPSTEQFF	TGCGCCAGCAGCCCGCCGAGTACTGAGCAGTTCTTC
TRBV5-1	-	TRBJ2-6	once	CASSAAVRTGANVLTF	TGCGCCAGCAGCGCGGCGGTGCGCACGGGGGCCAACGTCCTGACTTTC
TRBV5-1	TRBD1	TRBJ1-5	-	CASSWTGGNQPQHF	TGCGCCAGCAGCTGGACAGGGGGCAATCAGCCCCAGCATTTT
TRBV2	-	TRBJ2-1	-	CASRGGGGGYNEQFF	TGTGCCAGCAGGGGGGGCGGGGGCGGTTACAATGAGCAGTTCTTC
TRBV7-8	TRBD1	TRBJ2-7	-	CASSFGRGYEQYF	TGTGCCAGCAGCTTCGGCAGGGGGTACGAGCAGTACTTC
TRBV10-3	-	TRBJ1-6	-	CAISESGGRNYNSPLHF	TGTGCCATCAGTGAGTCCGGCGGCAGAAACTATAATTCACCCCTCCACTTT
TRBV2	TRBD2	TRBJ2-1	few	CASSLDRLARNEQFF	TGTGCCAGCAGCCTGGATCGACTAGCGAGGAATGAGCAGTTCTTC
TRBV2	-	TRBJ1-1	-	CASTLQDGGTEAFF	TGTGCCAGCACCCTACAGGACGGTGGCACTGAAGCTTTCTTT
TRBV28	TRBD2	TRBJ2-1	-	CASRGGRTSGYNEQFF	TGTGCCAGCAGAGGCGGGCGGACTAGCGGATACAATGAGCAGTTCTTC
TRBV5-4	TRBD1	TRBJ2-5	once	CASTLLHGQAQETQYF	TGTGCCAGCACCCTCTTACACGGACAGGCGCAAGAGACCCAGTACTTC
TRBV11-3	-	TRBJ1-1	-	CASSLAHPNTEAFF	TGTGCCAGCAGCTTAGCACACCCGAACACTGAAGCTTTCTTT
TRBV20-1	-	TRBJ1-2	-	CSAKEGYTF	TGCAGTGCTAAGGAGGGCTACACCTTC
TRBV27	-	TRBJ2-2	few	CASSFVPNTGELFF	TGTGCCAGCAGTTTCGTCCCGAACACCGGGGAGCTGTTTTTT
TRBV13	-	TRBJ2-7	-	CASSLGLTSYEQYF	TGTGCCAGCAGCTTAGGCCTAACCTCCTACGAGCAGTACTTC
TRBV7-8	TRBD2	TRBJ2-5	-	CASSVGLAMETQYF	TGTGCCAGCAGCGTGGGACTAGCCATGGAGACCCAGTACTTC